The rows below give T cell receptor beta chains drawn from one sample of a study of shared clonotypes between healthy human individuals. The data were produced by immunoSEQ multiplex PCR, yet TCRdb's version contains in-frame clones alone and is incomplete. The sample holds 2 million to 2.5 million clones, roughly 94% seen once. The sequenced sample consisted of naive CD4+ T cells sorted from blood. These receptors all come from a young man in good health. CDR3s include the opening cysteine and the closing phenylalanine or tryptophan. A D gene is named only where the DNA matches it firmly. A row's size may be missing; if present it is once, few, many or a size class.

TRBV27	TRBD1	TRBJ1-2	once	TGTGCCAGCAGCCCACGACAGGGGGCAAGATACTATGGCTACACCTTC	CASSPRQGARYYGYTF
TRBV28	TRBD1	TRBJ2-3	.	TGTGCCAGCAGCCCCAGGGGGAAAACAGATACGCAGTATTTT	CASSPRGKTDTQYF
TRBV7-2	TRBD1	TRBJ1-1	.	TGTGCCAGCAACAGGGACAGGGGGAACACTGAAGCTTTCTTT	CASNRDRGNTEAFF
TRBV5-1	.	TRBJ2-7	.	TGCGCCAGCAGCTTGCCAGGGGCCTCCGAGCAGTACTTC	CASSLPGASEQYF
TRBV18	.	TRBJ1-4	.	TGTGCCAGCTCACCAAGGAGCTTTAATGAAAAACTGTTTTTT	CASSPRSFNEKLFF
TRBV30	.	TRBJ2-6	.	TGTGCCTGGAGCCCCATCGTCTCTGGGGCCAACGTCCTGACTTTC	CAWSPIVSGANVLTF
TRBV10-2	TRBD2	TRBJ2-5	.	TGCGCCAGCTTATTAGCGGGAGCAGAGACCCAGTACTTC	CASLLAGAETQYF
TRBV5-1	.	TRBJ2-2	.	TGCGCCAGCAGCTTGGACACCTCACGGGGGTCCGGGGAGCTGTTTTTT	CASSLDTSRGSGELFF
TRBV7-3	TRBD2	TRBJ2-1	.	TGTGCCAGCAGCCTTCGACTAGCAGCCGCCTCAGATGAGCAGTTCTTC	CASSLRLAAASDEQFF
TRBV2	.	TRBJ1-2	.	TGTGCCAGCAGCCCCCCCGGGAGGTCGGACTATGGCTACACCTTC	CASSPPGRSDYGYTF
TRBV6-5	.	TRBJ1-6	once	TGTGCCAGCAGTTACTCGTTATCGGGTCGTCATTCACCCCTCCACTTT	CASSYSLSGRHSPLHF
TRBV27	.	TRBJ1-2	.	TGTGCCAGCAGGGCGCCGGGAAGCCCTATCGGGGGCGGCTACACCTTC	CASRAPGSPIGGGYTF
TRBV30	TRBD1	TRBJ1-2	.	TGTGCCTGGAGGGACAGGGGGCGCTCCGACTATGGCTACACCTTC	CAWRDRGRSDYGYTF
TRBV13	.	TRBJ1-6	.	TGTGCCAGCAGCGTCCGGGACACCTATTCACCCCTCCACTTT	CASSVRDTYSPLHF
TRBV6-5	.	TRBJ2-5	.	TGTGCCAGCAGTTACCAGGGGCAGATCGAGACCCAGTACTTC	CASSYQGQIETQYF
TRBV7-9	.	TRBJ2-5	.	TGTGCCAGCAGCGGGCTTAGTGGGACCCAGTACTTC	CASSGLSGTQYF
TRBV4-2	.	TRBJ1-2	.	TGTGCCAGCAGCCAAGATTCAGGAACTAGAGGCTACACCTTC	CASSQDSGTRGYTF
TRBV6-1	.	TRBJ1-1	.	TGTGCCAGCTTTGGAACCCGAGGGACATTTGAAGCTTTCTTT	CASFGTRGTFEAFF
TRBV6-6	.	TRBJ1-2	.	TGTGCCAGCACTCTCGACGAGGGAAGGCCGCGTGGCTACACCTTC	CASTLDEGRPRGYTF
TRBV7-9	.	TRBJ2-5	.	TGTGCCAGCAGCCCTGCTAGGCCCCCCCTCAATACCCAGTACTTC	CASSPARPPLNTQYF
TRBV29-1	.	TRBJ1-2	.	TGCAGCGCGGAGGAGGGAGCCTATGGCTACACCTTC	CSAEEGAYGYTF
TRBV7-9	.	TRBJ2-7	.	TGTGCCAGCAGCTCCGGGGGCCCCTACGAGCAGTACTTC	CASSSGGPYEQYF
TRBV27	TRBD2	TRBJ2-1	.	TGTGCCAGCAGTTCATTCCCGAGCGGGAATCATGAGCAGTTCTTC	CASSSFPSGNHEQFF
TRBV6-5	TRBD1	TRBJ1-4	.	TGTGCCAGCAGTGCAGGGGGTGCAACTAATGAAAAACTGTTTTTT	CASSAGGATNEKLFF
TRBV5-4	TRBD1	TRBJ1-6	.	TGTGCCAGCAGCTTCCCGGGACAGAATTCACCCCTCCACTTT	CASSFPGQNSPLHF
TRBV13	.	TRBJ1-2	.	TGTGCCAGCAGCTTATCGGGGGATGACTATGGCTACACCTTC	CASSLSGDDYGYTF
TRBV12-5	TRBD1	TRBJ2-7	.	TGTGCTAGTGGTTTGGTACTAGGAGACAGGGGGGTTGAGCAGTACTTC	CASGLVLGDRGVEQYF
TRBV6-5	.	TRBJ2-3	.	TGTGCCAGCACCCCAAGGGGAAGTAGCACAGATACGCAGTATTTT	CASTPRGSSTDTQYF